Given below is one TCR beta chain in context. The antigen remains unidentified. The data derive from a study of T cell repertoires in cytomegalovirus infection. Study information: Indications came from public TCR beta signatures; they pointed to CMV infection and to a matching HLA type.

J was trimmed by 5 bases and V by 3 bases; bases with no gene match: 11. The CDR3 loop spans 16 amino acids. The germline V gene has CDR1 SGHKS and CDR2 YYEKEE (reference sequence). One entry per CDR3 protein results from TCRdb running MiXCR on the reads. The data hold some 480,000 distinct CDR3 sequences, with around 30% observed a single time. This rearrangement joins TRBV5-5 to TRBJ2-5; TRBD1 agrees at 9 bases. The origin of this receptor is a human donor in good health (CMV status not recorded). Some clones in this sample may be carry-over from other donors' samples. The sample consisted of cultured PBMCs, taken from culture after CMV antigen stimulation. The DNA for the CDR3 is TGTGCCAGCAGCTCTTACCTCCGGGACAGGGTGGAGACCCAGTACTTC. Its translation: CASSSYLRDRVETQYF.